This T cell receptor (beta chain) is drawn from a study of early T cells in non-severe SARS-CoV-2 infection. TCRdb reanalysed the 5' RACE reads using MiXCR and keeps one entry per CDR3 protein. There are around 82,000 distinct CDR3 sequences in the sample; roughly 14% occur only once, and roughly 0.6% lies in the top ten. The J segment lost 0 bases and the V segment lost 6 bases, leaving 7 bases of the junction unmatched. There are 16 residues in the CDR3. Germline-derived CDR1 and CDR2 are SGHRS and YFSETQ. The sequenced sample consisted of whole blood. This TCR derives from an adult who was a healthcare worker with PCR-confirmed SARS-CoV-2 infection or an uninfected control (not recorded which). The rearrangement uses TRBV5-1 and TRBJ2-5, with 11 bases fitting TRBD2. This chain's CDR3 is CASNRRLAGYQETQYF. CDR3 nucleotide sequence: TGCGCCAGCAACCGAAGACTAGCGGGGTACCAAGAGACCCAGTACTTC.